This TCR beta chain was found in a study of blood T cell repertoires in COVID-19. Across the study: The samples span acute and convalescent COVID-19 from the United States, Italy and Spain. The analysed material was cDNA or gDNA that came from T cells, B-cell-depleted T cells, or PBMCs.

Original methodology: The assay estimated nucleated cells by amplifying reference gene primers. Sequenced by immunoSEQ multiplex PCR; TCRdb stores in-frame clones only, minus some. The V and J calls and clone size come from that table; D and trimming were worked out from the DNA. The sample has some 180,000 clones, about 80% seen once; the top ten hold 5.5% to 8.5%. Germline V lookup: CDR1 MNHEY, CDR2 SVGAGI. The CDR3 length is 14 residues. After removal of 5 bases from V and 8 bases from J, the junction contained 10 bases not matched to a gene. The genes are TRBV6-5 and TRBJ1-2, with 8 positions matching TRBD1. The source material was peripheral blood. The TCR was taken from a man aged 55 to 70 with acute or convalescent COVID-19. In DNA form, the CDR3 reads TGTGCCAGCAGTCTCGGACAGGGAATACACGGCTACACCTTC. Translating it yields CASSLGQGIHGYTF.